This is a list of T cell receptor beta chains from one sample in a study of Ad26.COV2.S vaccination and SARS-CoV-2 variants. TCRdb's table, derived via immunoSEQ multiplex PCR, lists solely in-frame clones and lacks some. The sample consists of fewer than 900,000 clones, around 90% of them appearing once. The material sequenced was peripheral blood, taken in a trial of Ad26.COV2.S vaccine versus placebo. These receptors were obtained from a person aged 18-65 years who received the Ad26.COV2.S COVID-19 vaccine or a placebo. The CDR3 runs from the conserved cysteine through the conserved F or W. Each record gives: D gene, V gene, clone size, J gene, CDR3 protein, CDR3 DNA. The D gene is left open where the match is weak. The listing skips clone size in some rows; elsewhere it reads once, few, many or a size class.

d_call: TRBD1
v_call: TRBV6-6
clone_size: -
j_call: TRBJ2-7
cdr3_aa: CASRMTGTGSTYEQYF
cdr3_nt: TGTGCCAGCAGAATGACCGGGACAGGGTCCACCTACGAGCAGTACTTC

d_call: -
v_call: TRBV6-6
clone_size: -
j_call: TRBJ1-1
cdr3_aa: CASSLQGSTEAFF
cdr3_nt: TGTGCCAGCAGTCTACAGGGAAGCACTGAAGCTTTCTTT

d_call: TRBD1
v_call: TRBV5-1
clone_size: -
j_call: TRBJ2-5
cdr3_aa: CASSFRDSYQETQYF
cdr3_nt: TGCGCCAGCAGCTTCAGGGACAGTTACCAAGAGACCCAGTACTTC

d_call: -
v_call: TRBV19
clone_size: -
j_call: TRBJ1-5
cdr3_aa: CASGTANQPQHF
cdr3_nt: TGTGCCAGCGGTACCGCCAATCAGCCCCAGCATTTT

d_call: -
v_call: TRBV18
clone_size: -
j_call: TRBJ2-1
cdr3_aa: CASSPRQGGDEQFF
cdr3_nt: TGTGCCAGCTCCCCAAGACAGGGAGGCGATGAGCAGTTCTTC

d_call: -
v_call: TRBV6-6
clone_size: -
j_call: TRBJ1-6
cdr3_aa: CASREEGRTSSSLHF
cdr3_nt: TGTGCCAGCAGGGAGGAGGGTAGGACGAGTAGTTCCCTCCACTTT

d_call: -
v_call: TRBV5-6
clone_size: -
j_call: TRBJ2-2
cdr3_aa: CASSPRTTGRGTGELFF
cdr3_nt: TGTGCCAGCAGCCCTCGTACGACAGGGAGGGGCACCGGGGAGCTGTTTTTT

d_call: -
v_call: TRBV4-1
clone_size: -
j_call: TRBJ1-5
cdr3_aa: CASSQVTQNQPQHF
cdr3_nt: TGCGCCAGCAGCCAAGTCACTCAAAATCAGCCCCAGCATTTT

d_call: TRBD1
v_call: TRBV5-6
clone_size: few
j_call: TRBJ1-2
cdr3_aa: CASSSDRAYGYTF
cdr3_nt: TGTGCCAGCAGCTCGGACAGGGCGTATGGCTACACCTTC

d_call: -
v_call: TRBV7-2
clone_size: -
j_call: TRBJ1-5
cdr3_aa: CASSLNGGNQPQHF
cdr3_nt: TGTGCCAGCAGCTTAAACGGCGGCAATCAGCCCCAGCATTTT

d_call: TRBD1
v_call: TRBV3-1/TRBV3-2
clone_size: once
j_call: TRBJ1-1
cdr3_aa: CASSRSGTVNTEAFF
cdr3_nt: TGTGCCAGCAGCCGCTCCGGGACAGTGAACACTGAAGCTTTCTTT

d_call: -
v_call: TRBV15
clone_size: few
j_call: TRBJ1-2
cdr3_aa: CATSGGSGYTF
cdr3_nt: TGTGCCACCAGCGGGGGCTCCGGCTACACCTTC

d_call: -
v_call: TRBV6-5
clone_size: -
j_call: TRBJ1-1
cdr3_aa: CASSYGIGEAFF
cdr3_nt: TGTGCCAGCAGTTATGGGATCGGTGAAGCTTTCTTT

d_call: TRBD1
v_call: TRBV5-1
clone_size: -
j_call: TRBJ2-7
cdr3_aa: CASSLQGAWMLGEQYF
cdr3_nt: TGCGCCAGCAGCTTACAGGGGGCCTGGATGTTAGGCGAGCAGTACTTC

d_call: -
v_call: TRBV2
clone_size: once
j_call: TRBJ2-2
cdr3_aa: CASSPIPGELFF
cdr3_nt: TGTGCCAGCAGCCCGATCCCCGGGGAGCTGTTTTTT

d_call: -
v_call: TRBV11-2
clone_size: -
j_call: TRBJ1-5
cdr3_aa: CASKAAGNQPQHF
cdr3_nt: TGTGCCAGCAAAGCAGCTGGCAATCAGCCCCAGCATTTT

d_call: TRBD1
v_call: TRBV6-5
clone_size: -
j_call: TRBJ1-2
cdr3_aa: CASISGQGSNHGYTF
cdr3_nt: TGTGCCAGCATCTCGGGACAGGGATCGAACCATGGCTACACCTTC

d_call: TRBD2
v_call: TRBV18
clone_size: -
j_call: TRBJ2-2
cdr3_aa: CASSPVTSGNTGELFF
cdr3_nt: TGTGCCAGCTCACCAGTGACTAGCGGGAACACCGGGGAGCTGTTTTTT

d_call: -
v_call: TRBV14
clone_size: -
j_call: TRBJ2-1
cdr3_aa: CASSLLGHNEQFF
cdr3_nt: TGTGCCAGCAGCCTCCTAGGGCACAATGAGCAGTTCTTC

d_call: TRBD1
v_call: TRBV2
clone_size: -
j_call: TRBJ1-1
cdr3_aa: CASTKQGGDTEAFF
cdr3_nt: TGTGCCAGCACGAAACAGGGGGGCGACACTGAAGCTTTCTTT

d_call: TRBD1
v_call: TRBV6-5
clone_size: -
j_call: TRBJ1-5
cdr3_aa: CASGKDREMDQPQHF
cdr3_nt: TGTGCCAGCGGGAAGGACAGGGAAATGGATCAGCCCCAGCATTTT

d_call: -
v_call: TRBV7-3
clone_size: -
j_call: TRBJ2-6
cdr3_aa: CASSHLDRDTDSGANVLTF
cdr3_nt: TGTGCCAGCAGCCATTTAGACCGGGACACAGACTCTGGGGCCAACGTCCTGACTTTC

d_call: TRBD2
v_call: TRBV13
clone_size: -
j_call: TRBJ2-1
cdr3_aa: CASSDGLAGGSYNEQFF
cdr3_nt: TGTGCCAGCAGCGATGGACTAGCGGGGGGATCGTACAATGAGCAGTTCTTC

d_call: TRBD2
v_call: TRBV19
clone_size: once
j_call: TRBJ2-7
cdr3_aa: CASKETSGTDYEQYF
cdr3_nt: TGTGCCAGCAAGGAGACTAGCGGAACCGACTACGAGCAGTACTTC

d_call: -
v_call: TRBV19
clone_size: -
j_call: TRBJ2-3
cdr3_aa: CASRRGTFAADTQYF
cdr3_nt: TGTGCCAGTCGTAGAGGGACTTTCGCGGCAGATACGCAGTATTTT

d_call: -
v_call: TRBV6-5
clone_size: once
j_call: TRBJ2-7
cdr3_aa: CASSPLKVAYEQYF
cdr3_nt: TGTGCCAGCAGTCCCCTTAAAGTGGCCTACGAGCAGTACTTC

d_call: -
v_call: TRBV24-1
clone_size: -
j_call: TRBJ1-2
cdr3_aa: CATSDPGTLPFPYGYTF
cdr3_nt: TGTGCCACCAGTGATCCCGGGACATTACCGTTCCCCTATGGCTACACCTTC

d_call: TRBD2
v_call: TRBV19
clone_size: -
j_call: TRBJ2-1
cdr3_aa: CASSMASGSGEQFF
cdr3_nt: TGTGCCAGTAGTATGGCTAGCGGGAGTGGTGAGCAGTTCTTC

d_call: -
v_call: TRBV20-1
clone_size: -
j_call: TRBJ2-3
cdr3_aa: CRTLRGDTQYF
cdr3_nt: TGCAGGACCCTTAGGGGAGATACGCAGTATTTT